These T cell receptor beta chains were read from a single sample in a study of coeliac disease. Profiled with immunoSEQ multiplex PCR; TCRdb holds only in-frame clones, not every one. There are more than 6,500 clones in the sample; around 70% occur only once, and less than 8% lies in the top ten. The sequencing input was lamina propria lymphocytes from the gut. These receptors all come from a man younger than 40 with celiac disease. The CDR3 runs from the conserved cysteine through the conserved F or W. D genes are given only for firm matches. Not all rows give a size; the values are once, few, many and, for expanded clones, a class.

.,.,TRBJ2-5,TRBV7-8,TGTGCCAGCAGCCAAGGGACTTTTCAAGAGACCCAGTACTTC,CASSQGTFQETQYF
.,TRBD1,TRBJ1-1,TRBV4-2,TGTGCCAGCAGCCAAGGGGGGACAGGGACTAACACTAAAGCTTTCTTT,CASSQGGTGTNTKAFF
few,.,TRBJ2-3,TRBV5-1,TGCGCCAGCAGCGCTGGACAGTCGCTTTACACAGATACGCAGTATTTT,CASSAGQSLYTDTQYF
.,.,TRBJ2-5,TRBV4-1,TGCGCCAGCAGCCAAAACAGTCAAGAGACCCAGTACTTC,CASSQNSQETQYF
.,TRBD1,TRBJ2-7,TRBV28,TGTGCCAGCAGTTTGGACAGGCGCTACGAGCAGTACTTC,CASSLDRRYEQYF
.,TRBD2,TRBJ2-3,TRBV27,TGTGCCAGCAGTTTCTCTCCGTGGGGTAGCGGGGGGGGAGATACGCAGTATTTT,CASSFSPWGSGGGDTQYF
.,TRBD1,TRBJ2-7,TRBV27,TGTGCCAGCAGTCCTCGGGACAGGGGGCGATACGAGCAGTACTTC,CASSPRDRGRYEQYF
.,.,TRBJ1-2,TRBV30,TGTGCCTGGAAGGGGGGGCTTGGCTACACCTTC,CAWKGGLGYTF
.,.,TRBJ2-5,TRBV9,TGTGCCAGCAGCGTAGGTCCGGGCCTGGGCGGGGAGACCCAGTACTTC,CASSVGPGLGGETQYF
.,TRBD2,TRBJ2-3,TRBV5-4,TGTGCCAGCAGCCAACTAGCGGGGAGCACAGATACGCAGTATTTT,CASSQLAGSTDTQYF
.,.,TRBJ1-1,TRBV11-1,TGTGCCAGCAGCCTAGCGGGTTACACTAAAGCTTTCTTT,CASSLAGYTKAFF
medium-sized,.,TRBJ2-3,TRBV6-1,TGTGCCAGCAGTGAATGGGGTAGCGGTACTAGCACAGATACGCAGTATTTT,CASSEWGSGTSTDTQYF
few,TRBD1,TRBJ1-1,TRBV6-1,TGTGCCAGCAGTGAAGGCTCAAGGGGGCCTAAAGCTTTCTTT,CASSEGSRGPKAFF
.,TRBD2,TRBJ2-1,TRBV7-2,TGTGCCAGCAAGCCCTTAGCGGGAGCCGCCTACAATGAGCAGTTCTTC,CASKPLAGAAYNEQFF
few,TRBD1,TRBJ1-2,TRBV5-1,TGCGCCAGCAGCTTGCCGGGACAGACCTATGGCTACACCTTC,CASSLPGQTYGYTF
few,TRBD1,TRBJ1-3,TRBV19,TGTGCCAGTAGTATCGGTTTTGGGACAGTCTCTGGAAACACCATATATTTT,CASSIGFGTVSGNTIYF
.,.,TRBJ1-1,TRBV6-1,TGTGCCAGCAGTGAGCAGGGGCACACTGAAGCTTTCTTT,CASSEQGHTEAFF
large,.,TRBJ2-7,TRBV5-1,TGCGCCAGCAGCTTGGTTCAGGGGCCCGTTTTCCCAGGGGAGCAGTACTTC,CASSLVQGPVFPGEQYF
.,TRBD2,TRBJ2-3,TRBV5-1,TGCGCCAGCAGCTTGGCCCCTAGCGGGAGGGCCGCAGATACGCAGTATTTT,CASSLAPSGRAADTQYF
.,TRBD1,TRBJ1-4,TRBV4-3,TGCGCCAGCAGCCAAGATAACAGGGGGGATGAAAAACTGTTTTTT,CASSQDNRGDEKLFF
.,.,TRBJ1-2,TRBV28,TGTGCCAGCAGTCCGCGGTTTAACTATGGCTACACCTTC,CASSPRFNYGYTF
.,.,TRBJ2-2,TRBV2,TGTGCCAGCAGTGGGCAGGGTAGTTCAACCGGGGAGCTGTTTTTT,CASSGQGSSTGELFF
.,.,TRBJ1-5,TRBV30,TGTGCCTGGAGTCTAGATAGCAATCAGCCCCAGCATTTT,CAWSLDSNQPQHF
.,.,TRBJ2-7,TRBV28,TGTGCCTCCCTAAGTTCCTACGAGCAGTACTTC,CASLSSYEQYF
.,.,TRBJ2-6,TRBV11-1,TGTGCCAGCAGCTTATCGGTAAACTCTGGGGCCAACGTCCTGACTTTC,CASSLSVNSGANVLTF
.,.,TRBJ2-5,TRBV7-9,TGTGCCAGCAGCTTAGGCGTAGGGTCGGCCAGGGCCAAAAAAGAGACCCAGTACTTC,CASSLGVGSARAKKETQYF
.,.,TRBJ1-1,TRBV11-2,TGTGCCAGCAGCTTAGTATTCCAGATCAACACTGAAGCTTTCTTT,CASSLVFQINTEAFF
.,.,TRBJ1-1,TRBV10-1,TGCGCCAGCAGTGGGCAGGGAAGCACTAAAGCTTTCTTT,CASSGQGSTKAFF